Listed here are 9 T cell receptor beta chains from one sample, sequenced in a study of type 1 regulatory T cells. The antigens of these receptors remain unknown. One entry per CDR3 protein, called by TCRdb with MiXCR from the reads. This table holds roughly 60,000 distinct CDR3 sequences, approximately 60% found once. The sequencing sample was made of cultured non-Tr1 T cells, either the whole culture or a sorted T cell fraction (not recorded which). The source is a human donor in good health.

Note on this clonotype: The germline gene is not matched at one end of the junction; a read error may be the cause. This rearrangement joins TRBV6-2 or TRBV6-3 to TRBJ2-4, with a weak D call TRBD2 (7 bases). The CDR3 consists of 15 residues. Germline V gene lookup returns CDR1 MNHEY and CDR2 SVGEGT. The CDR3, as DNA: TGTGCCCGCAGTACCCCAAGGGGGGGAGTGGACATTCAGTACTTC. It yields the protein CARSTPRGGVDIQYF.

The chain has TRBV28 and TRBJ1-2; 8 bases are a match to TRBD1. After removal of 4 bases from V and 2 bases from J, the junction contained 6 bases not matched to a gene. The germline V gene has CDR1 MDHEN and CDR2 SYDVKM. The CDR3 runs to 15 residues. CDR3 loop: CASSSEGQGNYGYTF. The CDR3 region has the DNA TGTGCCAGCAGTTCCGAAGGACAGGGAAACTATGGCTACACCTTC.

This clonotype was seen a few times. The chain employs TRBV5-6 and TRBJ2-1; TRBD2 matches 8 bases. This CDR3 region has 16 residues. The germline gives CDR1 SGHDT, CDR2 YYEEEE. Trimming cost V 4 bases and J 7 bases; bases outside gene matches: 13. This CDR3 reads CASSNPAGVKGNEQFF. DNA of the CDR3: TGTGCCAGCAGCAATCCAGCGGGAGTTAAGGGGAATGAGCAGTTCTTC.

This chain links TRBV5-1 with TRBJ2-1; tentatively, D is TRBD1 (6 bases). Germline V gene data show CDR1 as SGHRS and CDR2 as YFSETQ. V shed 0 bases and J shed 7 bases, with 14 bases lying between them. This CDR3 has 15 amino acids. The CDR3 sequence: CASSLDRAGWNEQFF. The CDR3 DNA sequence: TGCGCCAGCAGCTTGGACAGGGCCGGGTGGAATGAGCAGTTCTTC.

The chain has TRBV6-2 or TRBV6-3 and TRBJ2-1, with 9 bases lining up with TRBD2. The CDR3 has 16 residues. Germline CDR1 is MNHEY and CDR2 is SVGEGT. V shed 3 bases and J 0 bases; nucleotides not matched to a gene: 3. CDR3 protein: CASSYGGRASYNEQFF. CDR3 bases: TGTGCCAGCAGTTATGGCGGGAGGGCCTCCTACAATGAGCAGTTCTTC.

This chain uses TRBV6-1 with TRBJ2-5, with D unresolved. Trimming shortened V by 4 bases and J by 4 bases, and 10 bases separated the two germline ends. This CDR3 has 13 amino acids. Germline V gene sequence: CDR1 MNHNS, CDR2 SASEGT. CDR3 DNA sequence: TGTGCCAGCAGTGGCGCTCCGGGAGAGACCCAGTACTTC. It codes for CASSGAPGETQYF.

CDR3 DNA sequence: TGTGCCAGCAGCCAAGATAAGACAGACCGTACCAAAAACATTCAGTACTTC. It codes for CASSQDKTDRTKNIQYF. The chain employs TRBV14 and TRBJ2-4; maybe TRBD1 (5 bases). The CDR3 runs 17 residues. From germline, CDR1 is SGHDN and CDR2 FVKESK. V was trimmed by 0 bases and J by 2 bases, leaving 14 bases between them.

The V gene is TRBV29-1, the J gene TRBJ2-1, with a possible D match to TRBD2 (5 bases). The CDR3 length is 15 residues. Between the trimmed V and J ends, which lost 1 base and 2 bases, there was a span of 12 bases. In germline, CDR1 is SQVTM, CDR2 ANQGSEA. In DNA form, the CDR3 reads TGCAGCGTTGAAGCTGGTAGCGTGCCCTACAATGAGCAGTTCTTC. This translates into CSVEAGSVPYNEQFF.

The chain recombines TRBV3-1 with TRBJ2-3; 7 bases agree with TRBD2. The CDR3 spans 13 residues. Germline CDR1 and CDR2: LGHDT and YNNKEL (reference sequence). V was pared by 5 bases and J by 3 bases, with 2 bases of the junction left unmatched. CDR3 bases: TGTGCCAGCAGCAACGGGGGGACAGATACGCAGTATTTT. Its translation: CASSNGGTDTQYF.